The 26 T cell receptor beta chains given below trace back to one sample, sequenced in a study of blood T cell repertoires in COVID-19. The protocol was immunoSEQ multiplex PCR, while the TCRdb copy is restricted to in-frame clones and leaves out a portion. The sample shows around 240,000 clones, around 85% of them seen only once. The sample taken for sequencing was PBMCs or T cells enriched from blood (not recorded which). The receptor source for this set is a woman between 50 and 59 years old who had recovered from COVID-19.

This clone appeared a few times. The chain couples TRBV6-5 to TRBJ1-5, with 8 bases identical to TRBD1. The V and J ends lost 5 bases and 2 bases, in that order; junction bases with no gene match: 5. This CDR3 spans 15 amino acids. Germline V CDR1 and CDR2: MNHEY, SVGAGI. Here the CDR3 DNA reads TGTGCCAGCAGTATACAGGGGGGCGGCAATCAGCCCCAGCATTTT. This gives the protein CASSIQGGGNQPQHF.

The rearrangement uses TRBV6-5 and TRBJ2-2; no reliable D call. The V gene's germline CDR1 is MNHEY and CDR2 SVGAGI. The V gene lost 5 bases and the J gene lost 6 bases, with 10 bases spanning the gap. CDR3 length: 13 amino acids. The CDR3 bases are TGTGCCAGCAGTCCGAGACGGGCCGGGGAGCTGTTTTTT. Its protein is CASSPRRAGELFF.

V is TRBV19 and J is TRBJ2-2; 7 nucleotides match TRBD1. This CDR3 spans 19 amino acids. V was pared by 4 bases and J by 4 bases, with 18 bases of the junction left unmatched. In germline, CDR1 is LNHDA, CDR2 SQIVND (reference sequence). CDR3 residues: CASSTRTGALRGITGELFF. CDR3 nucleotide sequence: TGTGCCAGTAGTACTCGAACAGGGGCGTTAAGGGGAATCACCGGGGAGCTGTTTTTT.

The chain is built from TRBV5-4 and TRBJ2-5; 11 bases fit TRBD1. After removal of 4 bases from V and 2 bases from J, the junction contained 4 bases not matched to a gene. The germline V gene has CDR1 SGHNT and CDR2 YYREEE (reference sequence). This CDR3 is 15 amino acids long. The chain's CDR3 is CASSARDRGQETQYF. The CDR3 DNA reads TGTGCCAGCAGCGCTCGGGACAGGGGGCAAGAGACCCAGTACTTC.

The CDR3 coding sequence is TGTGCCAGCAGCTTTGGACAGAGCTCCTACAATGAGCAGTTCTTC. This gives the protein CASSFGQSSYNEQFF. The chain uses TRBV11-3 and TRBJ2-1; TRBD1 might be the D (6 bases). The CDR3 consists of 15 residues. V lost 3 bases and J 0 bases, leaving 9 bases between the germline ends. Per the germline V gene, CDR1 is SGHNT and CDR2 is YENEEA.

The rearrangement uses TRBV3-1 (or the pseudogene TRBV3-2) and TRBJ1-1, with 7 bases that match TRBD1. The CDR3 spans 12 residues. V dropped 4 bases and J dropped 8; count of bases not matched to a gene: 4. Germline CDR1 LGHDT, CDR2 YNNKEL (reference sequence). The CDR3 reads CASSPPDREAFF. Here the CDR3 DNA reads TGTGCCAGCAGCCCCCCGGACAGGGAAGCTTTCTTT.

V gene TRBV28 combines with J gene TRBJ2-7, with a tentative D call TRBD2 (6 bases). The germline V gene encodes CDR1 MDHEN and CDR2 SYDVKM. V was trimmed by 3 bases and J by 3 bases, leaving 18 bases between them. The CDR3 sequence is 16 residues long. The CDR3 loop reads CASSLGGRGGFYEQYF. CDR3 in DNA: TGTGCCAGCAGTTTGGGGGGAAGGGGAGGATTCTACGAGCAGTACTTC.

V usage is TRBV2 and J usage is TRBJ2-7; 10 bases are shared with TRBD1. Germline-derived CDR1 and CDR2 are SNHLY and FYNNEI. V gave up 4 bases and J gave up 2 bases; unmatched junction bases: 2. The CDR3 length is 14 residues. CDR3 sequence: CASSVGTGAYEQYF. CDR3 nucleotides: TGTGCCAGCAGTGTCGGGACAGGGGCCTACGAGCAGTACTTC. The full variable domain, rest sourced from reference TRBV2 and TRBJ2-7, is EPEVTQTPSHQVTQMGQEVILRCVPISNHLYFYWYRQILGQKVEFLVSFYNNEISEKSEIFDDQFSVERPDGSNFTLKIRSTKLEDSAMYFCASSVGTGAYEQYFGPGTRLTVT.

The CDR3 DNA is TGTGCCAGCTCCCGGGACAGGGGGACTGAAGCTTTCTTT. The encoded protein is CASSRDRGTEAFF. The chain carries TRBV6-5 and TRBJ1-1, with TRBD1 matching over 11 bases. Germline CDR1 MNHEY, CDR2 SVGAGI. The junction had 4 bases not matched to a gene; V was cut back by 8 bases and J by 5 bases. CDR3 length: 13 residues.

This chain connects TRBV27 to TRBJ1-1; 7 positions agree with TRBD1. The CDR3 is 12 amino acids. Trimming at V came to 6 bases and at J to 9 bases, leaving 7 bases not matched to a gene. In germline, CDR1 is MNHEY, CDR2 SMNVEV (reference sequence). The DNA of the CDR3 is TGTGCCAGCAGCCTACAGGGGACGAAAGCTTTCTTT. Its translation is CASSLQGTKAFF.

The chain uses TRBV29-1 and TRBJ2-7; D may be TRBD1 (5 bases). The V gene's germline CDR1 is SQVTM and CDR2 ANQGSEA. The CDR3 totals 10 residues. Between the trimmed V and J ends, which lost 7 bases and 11 bases, there was a span of 15 bases. In DNA form, the CDR3 reads TGCAGCGCCGAGGCAGGGCGAGAGTACTTC. Amino acid sequence: CSAEAGREYF.

The chain carries TRBV27 and TRBJ2-2, with a weak D call TRBD2 (6 bases). Deletions cut 2 bases from V and 0 bases from J, with 13 bases between. CDR1 MNHEY and CDR2 SMNVEV come from the germline V gene (reference sequence). There are 17 residues in the CDR3. The CDR3 DNA reads as TGTGCCAGCAGTTTACGTGCGGGGTTGGCGAACACCGGGGAGCTGTTTTTT. Amino acids: CASSLRAGLANTGELFF.

The chain uses TRBV13 and TRBJ2-7, with TRBD2 identical over 8 bases. The germline V gene encodes CDR1 PRHDT and CDR2 FYEKMQ (reference sequence). The CDR3 is 16 amino acids. V shed 3 bases, J shed 2 bases, and the junction held 9 bases outside the gene matches. The CDR3 DNA is TGTGCCAGCAGCTTCAGGGGCGGGGGGCACCCCTACGAGCAGTACTTC. Protein sequence: CASSFRGGGHPYEQYF.

The J gene is TRBJ2-1, the V gene TRBV11-3; TRBD1 is a possible D gene (7 bases). The CDR3 is made up of 15 amino acids. The V and J ends lost 2 bases and 10 bases respectively, with 18 bases between them. Germline V lookup: CDR1 SGHNT, CDR2 YENEEA. The CDR3 DNA reads TGTGCCAGCAGCTTAAATGCGCAGGGGGGAGGCGAGCAGTTCTTC. Translating gives CASSLNAQGGGEQFF.

The chain joins TRBV4-1 to TRBJ2-6, with TRBD2 matching over 13 bases. Trimming took 4 bases from V and 4 from J; bases not matched to a gene: 10. Germline CDR1 MGHRA, CDR2 YSYEKL. The CDR3 extends over 19 amino acids. CDR3 nucleotides: TGCGCCAGCAGCCCAAGGTCCGGGACTAGCGGGATGGGGGCCAACGTCCTGACTTTC. It codes for CASSPRSGTSGMGANVLTF.

The CDR3 nucleotides read TGTGCCAGCAGCGTAGTAAGGGAGACGCAGTATTTT. Residues: CASSVVRETQYF. The V call is TRBV9, the J call TRBJ2-3, with D tentatively TRBD2 (5 bases). The CDR3 extends over 12 amino acids. The V end was cut by 0 bases, the J end by 9 bases, with 8 bases between. Germline CDR1 and CDR2: SGDLS and YYNGEE.

This chain connects TRBV5-4 to TRBJ2-1; 10 nucleotides line up with TRBD2. The CDR3 runs 16 residues. CDR1 is SGHNT, CDR2 YYREEE, per germline (reference sequence). The junction had 6 bases not matched to a gene; V was cut back by 0 bases and J by 6 bases. The CDR3 nucleotides are TGTGCCAGCAGCTTGGCCGTAGCGGGAGGAATCAATGAGCAGTTCTTC. Amino acids: CASSLAVAGGINEQFF. Looking up the rest from reference TRBV5-4 and TRBJ2-1 gives the full variable domain: ETGVTQSPTHLIKTRGQQVTLRCSSQSGHNTVSWYQQALGQGPQFIFQYYREEENGRGNFPPRFSGLQFPNYSSELNVNALELDDSALYLCASSLAVAGGINEQFFGPGTRLTVL.

The chain employs TRBV7-9 and TRBJ2-1; maybe TRBD2 (6 bases). Trimming removed 5 bases from V and 5 bases from J, with 7 bases in between. This CDR3 contains 12 residues. Germline V gene lookup returns CDR1 SEHNR and CDR2 FQNEAQ (reference sequence). The CDR3 DNA reads TGTGCCAGCAGCCGACTAGACAATGAGCAGTTCTTC. Translation gives CASSRLDNEQFF.

Worth noting for this clone: This sample includes further DNA sequences coding for the same CDR3. V and J are TRBV15 and TRBJ1-2; D is uncertain. Germline assignment: CDR1 LNHNV and CDR2 YYDKDF (reference sequence). The CDR3 loop spans 14 amino acids. Trimming removed 0 bases from V and 1 base from J, with 6 bases in between. As DNA, the CDR3 is TGTGCCACCAGCAGAGATCGGGGTAACTATGGCTACACCTTC. This translates into CATSRDRGNYGYTF.

The rearrangement joins TRBV6-6 to TRBJ1-2, with TRBD1 as a possible D gene (5 bases). Germline V CDR1 and CDR2: MNHNY, SVGAGI (reference sequence). The CDR3 spans 14 residues. Trimming left V 7 bases short and J 0 bases short, with 12 bases between. The DNA for the CDR3 is TGTGCCAGCACCCAGGGACTTCCTAACTATGGCTACACCTTC. Its translation is CASTQGLPNYGYTF.

V gene TRBV5-6 combines with J gene TRBJ2-1, with 13 bases that match TRBD2. This CDR3 spans 16 amino acids. Germline trimming cut 0 bases from V and 7 bases from J; bases unmatched to any gene: 4. CDR1 is SGHDT, CDR2 YYEEEE, per germline. The CDR3 bases are TGTGCCAGCAGCTTGGGACTAGCGGGAGGTAGGAATGAGCAGTTCTTC. Residues: CASSLGLAGGRNEQFF.

The chain couples TRBV30 to TRBJ1-5; 7 nucleotides align to TRBD1. The length of the CDR3 is 15 residues. The trim removed 3 bases at V and 3 bases at J, leaving 8 bases unmatched. Germline-derived CDR1 and CDR2 are GTSNPN and SVGIG (reference sequence). The CDR3 protein is CAWSRDSGHNQPQHF. CDR3 bases: TGTGCCTGGAGCCGGGACAGCGGACACAATCAGCCCCAGCATTTT.

The V and J genes are TRBV2 and TRBJ2-1, with D possibly matching TRBD1 (5 bases). Looked up from germline, CDR1 is SNHLY and CDR2 is FYNNEI. Trimming stripped 5 bases from V and 8 bases from J, with 13 bases between. The CDR3 has 13 amino acids. The CDR3 spells CASSKDVGHEQFF. The CDR3 DNA is TGTGCCAGCAGTAAGGACGTGGGGCATGAGCAGTTCTTC.

The chain combines TRBV4-2 with TRBJ2-2, with TRBD2 identical over 9 bases. The germline gives CDR1 LGHNA, CDR2 YNFKEQ. The CDR3 covers 14 residues. V lost 1 base to trimming and J lost 6 bases; unmatched junction nucleotides: 0. The CDR3: CASSQASGAGELFF. The DNA for the CDR3 is TGTGCCAGCAGCCAAGCTAGCGGGGCCGGGGAGCTGTTTTTT.

The rearrangement uses TRBV5-1 and TRBJ2-7; perhaps TRBD1 as D (6 bases). Trimming pared 4 bases from V and 2 bases from J, leaving 13 bases between. Germline CDR1 reads SGHRS; CDR2 reads YFSETQ. The CDR3 runs 14 residues. CDR3 protein: CASSTRRGTYEQYF. The DNA of the CDR3 is TGCGCCAGCAGCACCCGAAGGGGGACCTACGAGCAGTACTTC.

The V call is TRBV6-5, the J call TRBJ2-7, with D maybe TRBD2 (5 bases). This CDR3 is built from 14 residues. The ends were cut back, 0 bases at V and 4 bases at J, with 10 bases in the middle. In germline, CDR1 is MNHEY, CDR2 SVGAGI. CDR3 bases: TGTGCCAGCAGTTACTCGCTAGGACTTTACGAGCAGTACTTC. It specifies CASSYSLGLYEQYF.